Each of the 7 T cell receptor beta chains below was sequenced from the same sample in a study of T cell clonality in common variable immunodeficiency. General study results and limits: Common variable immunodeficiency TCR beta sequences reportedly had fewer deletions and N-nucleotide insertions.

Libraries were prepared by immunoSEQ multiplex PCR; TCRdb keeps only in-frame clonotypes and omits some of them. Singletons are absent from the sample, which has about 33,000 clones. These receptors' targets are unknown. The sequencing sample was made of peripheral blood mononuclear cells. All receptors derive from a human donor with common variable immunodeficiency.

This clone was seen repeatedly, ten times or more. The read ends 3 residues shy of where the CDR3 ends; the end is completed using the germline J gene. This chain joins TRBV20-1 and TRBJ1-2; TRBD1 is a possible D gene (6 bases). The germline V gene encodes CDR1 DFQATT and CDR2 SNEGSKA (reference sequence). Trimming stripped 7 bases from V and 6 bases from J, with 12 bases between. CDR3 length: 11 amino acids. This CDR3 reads CSVLGADGYTF. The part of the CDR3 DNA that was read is TGCAGTGTCTTGGGGGCAGATGGC.

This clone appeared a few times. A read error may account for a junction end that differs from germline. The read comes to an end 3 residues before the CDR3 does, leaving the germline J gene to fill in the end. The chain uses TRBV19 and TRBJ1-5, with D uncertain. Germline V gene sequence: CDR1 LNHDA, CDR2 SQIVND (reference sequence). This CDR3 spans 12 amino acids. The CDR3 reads CASRLSKQPQHF. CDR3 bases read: TGTGCCAGTAGGTTAAGCAAGCAGCCC.

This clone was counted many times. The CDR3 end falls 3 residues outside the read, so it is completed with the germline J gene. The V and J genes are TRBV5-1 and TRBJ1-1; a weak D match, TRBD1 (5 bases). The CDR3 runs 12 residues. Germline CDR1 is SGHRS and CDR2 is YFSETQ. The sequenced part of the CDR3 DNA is TGCGCCAGCAGCTTGGAGGGGCAAGAA. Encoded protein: CASSLEGQE. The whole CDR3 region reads CASSLEGQEAFF. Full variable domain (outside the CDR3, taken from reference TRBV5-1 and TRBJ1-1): KAGVTQTPRYLIKTRGQQVTLSCSPISGHRSVSWYQQTPGQGLQFLFEYFSETQRNKGNFPGRFSGRQFSNSRSEMNVSTLELGDSALYLCASSLEGQEAFFGQGTRLTVV.

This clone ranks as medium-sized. The DNA read from the CDR3 is TGCAGTGCTAGAGATCCCGGACAGCCGAGCTCTGGGGCCAACGTC. It encodes CSARDPGQPSSGANV. The full CDR3 sequence reads CSARDPGQPSSGANVLTF. V and J are TRBV20-1 and TRBJ2-6; D possibly corresponds to TRBD1 (6 bases). The CDR3 end lies 3 residues beyond the end of the read and is filled in from the germline J gene. CDR1 DFQATT and CDR2 SNEGSKA come from the germline V gene (reference sequence). The CDR3 length is 18 residues. V gave up 0 bases and J gave up 0 bases, with 15 bases separating them.

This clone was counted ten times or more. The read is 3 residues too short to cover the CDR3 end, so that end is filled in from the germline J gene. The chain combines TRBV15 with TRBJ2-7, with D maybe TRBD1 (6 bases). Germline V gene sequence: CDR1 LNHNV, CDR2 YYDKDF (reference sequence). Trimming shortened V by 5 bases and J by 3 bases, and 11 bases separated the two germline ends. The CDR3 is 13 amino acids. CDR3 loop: CATSVRGYYEQYF. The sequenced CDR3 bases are TGTGCCACCAGCGTCAGGGGATACTACGAG.

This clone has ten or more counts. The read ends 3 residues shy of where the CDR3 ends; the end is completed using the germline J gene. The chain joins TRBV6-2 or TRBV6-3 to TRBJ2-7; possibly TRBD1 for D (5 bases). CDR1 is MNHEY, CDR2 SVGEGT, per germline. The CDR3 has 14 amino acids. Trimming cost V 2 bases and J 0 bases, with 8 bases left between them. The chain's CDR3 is CASSYGQGSYEQYF. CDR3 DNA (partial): TGTGCCAGCAGTTACGGTCAGGGCTCCTACGAG.

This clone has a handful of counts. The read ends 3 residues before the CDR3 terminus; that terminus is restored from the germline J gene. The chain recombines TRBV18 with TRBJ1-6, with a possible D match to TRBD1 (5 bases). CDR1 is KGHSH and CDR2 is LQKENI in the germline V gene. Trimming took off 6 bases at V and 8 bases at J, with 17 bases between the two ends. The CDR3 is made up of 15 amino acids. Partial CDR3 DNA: TGTGCCAGCTCCCAGAAGGGGAGCGTGGATTCACCC. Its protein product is CASSQKGSVDSP. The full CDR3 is CASSQKGSVDSPLHF.